The 6 T cell receptor beta chains listed next were all sequenced from one sample in a study of CD8+ T cells in alopecia areata. Following RNA extraction, reverse transcription yielded cDNA that acted as the sequencing template. Assay: immunoSEQ multiplex PCR; the TCRdb copy retains only in-frame clones and omits some. The table lists about 120,000 clones, no singletons, with 20% in the top ten. Input material: lesional skin. These receptors came from a C3H/HeJ mouse with alopecia areata. This strain has MHC haplotype H2-k.

About this clone itself: The gene names given are mouse names. The read is 4 residues too short to cover the CDR3 end, so that end is filled in from the germline J gene. This sequence joins TRBV1 and TRBJ2-4; D gene uncertain. This CDR3 spans 14 amino acids. Looked up from germline, CDR1 is NSQYPW and CDR2 is LRSPGD (reference sequence). Trimming removed 1 base from V and 1 base from J, with 6 bases in between. The DNA read from the CDR3 is TGCACCTGCAGTGCAGTGCCAGGTCAAAAC. This codes for CTCSAVPGQN. The full CDR3 reads CTCSAVPGQNTLYF.

In its sample, this clone was seen a few times. Gene names denote mouse genes. Coverage ceases 4 residues before the CDR3 finishes, and the germline J gene fills in the end. The chain links TRBV1 to TRBJ2-2; 8 bases map to TRBD1. The CDR3 is 16 amino acids. V dropped 2 bases and J dropped 3; count of bases not matched to a gene: 5. CDR1 and CDR2 (germline): NSQYPW, LRSPGD (reference sequence). Incomplete CDR3 DNA: TGCACCTGCAGTGCACGGACAGGGTTGGACACCGGG. Translating it yields CTCSARTGLDTG. The complete CDR3 reads CTCSARTGLDTGQLYF.

In this sample, this clone turned up a few times. Mouse gene names apply. Read data end 4 residues before the CDR3 end; the end is taken from the germline J gene. V is TRBV13-3 and J is TRBJ1-1, with TRBD1 matching over 9 bases. Germline CDR1 NNHDY, CDR2 SYVADS. This CDR3 region has 15 residues. The covered CDR3 bases are TGTGCCAGCAGTGATGAAAACAGGGGGCGAACA. Translation gives CASSDENRGRT. The whole CDR3 sequence reads CASSDENRGRTEVFF.

This clone was recorded at least ten times. Gene names and germline match the mouse. Read data end 4 residues before the CDR3 end; the end is taken from the germline J gene. The chain combines TRBV1 with TRBJ2-3; D is perhaps TRBD1 (5 bases). The V gene lost 0 bases and the J gene lost 3 bases, with 10 bases spanning the gap. The CDR3 has 15 amino acids. Germline CDR1 reads NSQYPW; CDR2 reads LRSPGD (reference sequence). The DNA read from the CDR3 is TGCACCTGCAGTGCAGAGAGGGGAGGGGCAGAA. This translates into CTCSAERGGAE. The whole CDR3 protein is CTCSAERGGAETLYF.

This clone was seen only a few times. Gene names denote mouse genes. The read stops 4 residues short of the end of the CDR3; the missing end is completed from the germline J gene. The V and J genes are TRBV1 and TRBJ1-1, with 10 positions matching TRBD1. The CDR3 spans 14 residues. V lost 4 bases, J lost 4 bases, and 3 bases stayed unmatched. Germline values: CDR1 NSQYPW, CDR2 LRSPGD (reference sequence). CDR3 DNA (partial): TGCACCTGCAGTGGGGGACAGGGGTTCACA. Protein: CTCSGGQGFT. The CDR3 in its entirety is CTCSGGQGFTEVFF.

This clone came up a few times. Each gene name is a mouse one. Partial CDR3 DNA: TGTGCCTGGAGTCGGGCAGGGACAAACACA. This gives the protein CAWSRAGTNT. The entire CDR3 protein reads CAWSRAGTNTEVFF. V gene TRBV31 combines with J gene TRBJ1-1; possibly TRBD1 for D (5 bases). The DNA ends 4 residues before the CDR3 does, and the rest of the CDR3 is filled in from the germline J gene. The CDR3 runs 14 residues. Germline V gene data show CDR1 as GKSSPN and CDR2 as SITVG. Trimming took 1 base from V and 0 from J, leaving 9 bases between them.